This TCR beta chain is drawn from a study of regulatory T cells in long-lasting Graves disease. General study results and limits: Favored gene segments in persistent disease were TRBV28, TRBJ1-2 and TRBJ2-5.

CDR1 and CDR2 from the germline V gene are SGDLS and YYNGEE. V was pared by 0 bases and J by 11 bases, with 14 bases of the junction left unmatched. The CDR3 has 17 amino acids. Noted time point: newly diagnosed GD, antithyroid drugs for less than 3 months. The TCR library was made from RNA extracted from PBMCs. This clonotype was observed a single time. Antigen: not known. Investigators prepared the TCR beta libraries by applying iRepertoire HTBI primers and Arm-PCR of CDR3 regions. How the authors handled the data: Spanning all samples, the identified segments comprised some 62 TRBV and around 15 TRBJ. TCRdb analysed the multiplex PCR reads with MiXCR anew, one entry per CDR3 protein. The V and J calls were determined by TCRdb, not by the authors. This repertoire shows roughly 500,000 distinct CDR3 sequences, less than 15% found once; its top ten account for roughly a tenth. These data were also reused for a study on T cells in Graves' hyperthyroidism and ophthalmopathy.

Sample: peripheral blood mononuclear cells (PBMCs), taken at new diagnosis, from a patient treated with antithyroid drugs. This chain connects TRBV9 to TRBJ1-4; 9 positions agree with TRBD1. The sequence derives from a man aged 25 to 40 with Graves disease. The CDR3 nucleotides read TGTGCCAGCAGCGTAGACCCCTTGGACAGGGGAAAAGGGAAACTGTTTTTT. It codes for CASSVDPLDRGKGKLFF. Full variable domain (remainder filled in from reference TRBV9 and TRBJ1-4): DSGVTQTPKHLITATGQRVTLRCSPRSGDLSVYWYQQSLDQGLQFLIQYYNGEERAKGNILERFSAQQFPDLHSELNLSSLELGDSALYFCASSVDPLDRGKGKLFFGSGTQLSVL.